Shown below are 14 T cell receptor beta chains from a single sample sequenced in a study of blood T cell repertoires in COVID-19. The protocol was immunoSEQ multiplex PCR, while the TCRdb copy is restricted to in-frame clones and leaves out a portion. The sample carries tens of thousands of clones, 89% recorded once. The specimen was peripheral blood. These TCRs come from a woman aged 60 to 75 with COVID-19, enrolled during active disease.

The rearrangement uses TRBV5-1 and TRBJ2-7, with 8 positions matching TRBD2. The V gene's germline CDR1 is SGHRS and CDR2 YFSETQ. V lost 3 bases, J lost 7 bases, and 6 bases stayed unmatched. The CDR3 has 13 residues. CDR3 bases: TGCGCCAGCAGCTATGGACTAGCTGGGGAGCAGTACTTC. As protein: CASSYGLAGEQYF.

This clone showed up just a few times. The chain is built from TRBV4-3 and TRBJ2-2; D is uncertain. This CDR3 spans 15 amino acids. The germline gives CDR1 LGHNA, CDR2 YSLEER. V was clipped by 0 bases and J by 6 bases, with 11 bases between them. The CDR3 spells CASSQDVRYPGELFF. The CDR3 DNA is TGCGCCAGCAGCCAAGATGTGAGGTATCCCGGGGAGCTGTTTTTT.

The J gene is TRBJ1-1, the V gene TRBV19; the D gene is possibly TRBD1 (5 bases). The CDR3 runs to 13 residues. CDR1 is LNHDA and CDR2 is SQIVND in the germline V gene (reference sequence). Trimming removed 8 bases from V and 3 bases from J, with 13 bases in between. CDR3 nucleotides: TGTGCCAGTGGGAGGGGCTGGGACACTGAAGCTTTCTTT. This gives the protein CASGRGWDTEAFF.

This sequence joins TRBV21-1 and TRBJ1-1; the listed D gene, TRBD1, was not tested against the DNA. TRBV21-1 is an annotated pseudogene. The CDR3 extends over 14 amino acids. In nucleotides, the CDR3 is TGTGCCAGCAGCGCCGACAGGGGGAACACTGAAGCTTTCTTT. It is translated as CASSADRGNTEAFF.

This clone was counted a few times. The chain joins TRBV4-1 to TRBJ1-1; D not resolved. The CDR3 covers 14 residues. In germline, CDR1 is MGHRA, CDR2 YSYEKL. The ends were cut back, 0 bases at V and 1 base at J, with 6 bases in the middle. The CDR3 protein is CASSQDAGNTEAFF. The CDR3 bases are TGCGCCAGCAGCCAAGATGCAGGGAACACTGAAGCTTTCTTT.

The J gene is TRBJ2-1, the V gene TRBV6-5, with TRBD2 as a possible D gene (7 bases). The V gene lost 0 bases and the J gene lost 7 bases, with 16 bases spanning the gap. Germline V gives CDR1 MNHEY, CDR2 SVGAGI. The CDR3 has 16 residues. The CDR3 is CASSYSVGGPWNEQFF. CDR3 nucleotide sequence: TGTGCCAGCAGTTACTCGGTGGGGGGGCCTTGGAATGAGCAGTTCTTC.

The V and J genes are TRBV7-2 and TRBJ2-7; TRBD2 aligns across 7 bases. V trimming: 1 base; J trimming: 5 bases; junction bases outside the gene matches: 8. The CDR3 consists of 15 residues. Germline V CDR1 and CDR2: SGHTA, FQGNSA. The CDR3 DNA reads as TGTGCCAGCAGCTTAGAGGGGAGGGGAAAGAACGAGCAGTACTTC. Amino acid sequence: CASSLEGRGKNEQYF.

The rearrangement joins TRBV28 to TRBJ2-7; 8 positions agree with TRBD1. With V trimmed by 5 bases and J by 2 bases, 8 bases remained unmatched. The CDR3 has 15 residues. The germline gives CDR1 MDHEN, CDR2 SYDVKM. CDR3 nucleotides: TGTGCCAGCAGTCAGATCCGGGACAGGACCTACGAGCAGTACTTC. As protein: CASSQIRDRTYEQYF.

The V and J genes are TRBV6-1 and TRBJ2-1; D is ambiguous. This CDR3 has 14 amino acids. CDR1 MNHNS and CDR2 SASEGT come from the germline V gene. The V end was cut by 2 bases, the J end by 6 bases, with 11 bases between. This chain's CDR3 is CASSERLLPNEQFF. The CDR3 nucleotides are TGTGCCAGCAGTGAACGTCTACTCCCCAATGAGCAGTTCTTC.

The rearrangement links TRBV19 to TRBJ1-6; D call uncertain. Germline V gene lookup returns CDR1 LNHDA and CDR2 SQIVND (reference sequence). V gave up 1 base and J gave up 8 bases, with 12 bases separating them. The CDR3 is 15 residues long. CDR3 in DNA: TGTGCCAGTAGTATAGCGGCGAGGAGGGATTCACCCCTCCACTTT. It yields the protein CASSIAARRDSPLHF.

The CDR3 reads CASNLAGGPGYNEQFF. The CDR3 nucleotides are TGTGCCAGCAACCTAGCGGGAGGCCCAGGGTACAATGAGCAGTTCTTC. The chain recombines TRBV28 with TRBJ2-1; 11 bases agree with TRBD2. CDR1 MDHEN and CDR2 SYDVKM come from the germline V gene. V gave up 7 bases and J gave up 4 bases; unmatched junction bases: 9. This CDR3 is built from 16 residues. Variable domain in full (rest from reference TRBV28 and TRBJ2-1): DVKVTQSSRYLVKRTGEKVFLECVQDMDHENMFWYRQDPGLGLRLIYFSYDVKMKEKGDIPEGYSVSREKKERFSLILESASTNQTSMYLCASNLAGGPGYNEQFFGPGTRLTVL.

The CDR3 reads CASSLGGGIYEQYF. CDR3 DNA sequence: TGTGCCAGCAGCTTAGGTGGGGGCATCTACGAGCAGTACTTC. The chain recombines TRBV7-9 with TRBJ2-7, with D perhaps matching TRBD1 (6 bases). Trimming took off 1 base at V and 3 bases at J, with 10 bases between the two ends. The CDR3 loop spans 14 amino acids. CDR1 and CDR2 from the germline V gene are SEHNR and FQNEAQ (reference sequence).

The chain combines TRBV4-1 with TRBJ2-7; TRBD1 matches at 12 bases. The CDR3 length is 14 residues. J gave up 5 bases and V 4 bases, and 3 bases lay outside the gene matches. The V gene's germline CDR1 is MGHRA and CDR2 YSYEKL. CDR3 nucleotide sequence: TGCGCCAGCAGCCTCGGGACAGGGGGCCACGAGCAGTACTTC. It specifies CASSLGTGGHEQYF.

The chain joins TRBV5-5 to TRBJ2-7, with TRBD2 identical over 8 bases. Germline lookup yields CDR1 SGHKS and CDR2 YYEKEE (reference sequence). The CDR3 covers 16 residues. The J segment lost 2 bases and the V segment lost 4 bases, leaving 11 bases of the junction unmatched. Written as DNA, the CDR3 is TGTGCCAGCAGCCCGGCCCCCTTTAGCGGGGCCTACGAGCAGTACTTC. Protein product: CASSPAPFSGAYEQYF. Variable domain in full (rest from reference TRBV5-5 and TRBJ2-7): DAGVTQSPTHLIKTRGQQVTLRCSPISGHKSVSWYQQVLGQGPQFIFQYYEKEERGRGNFPDRFSARQFPNYSSELNVNALLLGDSALYLCASSPAPFSGAYEQYFGPGTRLTVT.